The 13 T cell receptor beta chains in this list originate from one sample, sequenced in a study of blood T cell repertoires in COVID-19 (dated by TCRdb to about 2020). Libraries were built with the immunoSEQ multiplex PCR assay. Held by TCRdb, this immuneACCESS table contains in-frame sequences only and omits some clones. Under half of the omission traces to an unresolved V gene where checked; the cause of the rest is unknown. The sample table lists 53,000 or so clones, approximately 84% of them with a count of one. The leading ten clones occupy 11% to 15% of the sample. Sequenced input: peripheral blood. The receptor set was obtained from a human donor in a cohort sampled during active COVID-19.

The gene calls are TRBV5-6 and TRBJ2-1, with TRBD2 matching over 8 bases. This CDR3 is 18 amino acids long. Germline V gene sequence: CDR1 SGHDT, CDR2 YYEEEE. V lost 0 bases, J lost 2 bases, and 10 bases stayed unmatched. The CDR3 nucleotides read TGTGCCAGCAGCTTGGGAGCGGGAGAGCATTTTACCTACAATGAGCAGTTCTTC. Protein product: CASSLGAGEHFTYNEQFF.

This clone was seen only once. The CDR3 bases are TGTGCCAGCAGCTTAGGTGGAGTTGGCTCCAACTCCTATGGCTACACCTTC. Translation gives CASSLGGVGSNSYGYTF. The chain carries TRBV7-2 and TRBJ1-2, with unresolved D. With 1 base removed from V and 4 bases from J, the gap between germline ends came to 19 bases. The CDR3 is made up of 17 amino acids. Germline V gene sequence: CDR1 SGHTA, CDR2 FQGNSA.

This chain uses TRBV4-1 with TRBJ2-1; 10 bases are shared with TRBD2. The V gene end was trimmed by 1 base and the J gene end by 7 bases; junction bases not matched to a gene: 10. CDR3 length: 17 amino acids. Germline assignment: CDR1 MGHRA and CDR2 YSYEKL. The CDR3 loop reads CASSQVWPSGGENEQFF. The CDR3 DNA sequence: TGCGCCAGCAGCCAAGTCTGGCCCAGCGGGGGGGAAAATGAGCAGTTCTTC.

The chain employs TRBV6-5 and TRBJ2-7; D possibly corresponds to TRBD1 (6 bases). This CDR3 is built from 15 residues. The germline V and J ends were trimmed by 2 bases and 6 bases, with 17 bases remaining between them. Germline V gives CDR1 MNHEY, CDR2 SVGAGI. The CDR3: CASSYTPQQGGEQYF. As DNA, the CDR3 is TGTGCCAGCAGTTACACTCCCCAACAGGGTGGCGAGCAGTACTTC.

In this sample, this clone turned up a few times. The chain recombines TRBV5-5 with TRBJ2-1; 7 nucleotides line up with TRBD1. Trimming cost V 0 bases and J 2 bases; bases outside gene matches: 2. Germline lookup yields CDR1 SGHKS and CDR2 YYEKEE (reference sequence). The CDR3 length is 15 residues. In nucleotides, the CDR3 is TGTGCCAGCAGCTTGGACAGGGGCACCTACAATGAGCAGTTCTTC. It specifies CASSLDRGTYNEQFF.

CDR3 loop: CASSVGQGVAAGELFF. The CDR3 nucleotides read TGTGCCAGCAGCGTAGGTCAGGGCGTAGCGGCCGGGGAGCTGTTTTTT. The chain recombines TRBV9 with TRBJ2-2; tentative D call: TRBD2 (6 bases). CDR1 SGDLS and CDR2 YYNGEE come from the germline V gene. The CDR3 is made up of 16 amino acids. Deletions cut 0 bases from V and 6 bases from J, with 15 bases between.

V is TRBV7-9 and J is TRBJ2-1; maybe TRBD2 (6 bases). V lost 5 bases and J lost 7, with 12 bases in between. The CDR3 is 13 residues long. Per germline, CDR1 SEHNR and CDR2 FQNEAQ (reference sequence). The CDR3 sequence: CASSPRDSNEQFF. CDR3 nucleotide sequence: TGTGCCAGCAGCCCCCGGGACTCTAATGAGCAGTTCTTC. The full variable domain, its missing parts supplied by reference TRBV7-9 and TRBJ2-1, is DTGVSQNPRHKITKRGQNVTFRCDPISEHNRLYWYRQTLGQGPEFLTYFQNEAQLEKSRLLSDRFSAERPKGSFSTLEIQRTEQGDSAMYLCASSPRDSNEQFFGPGTRLTVL.

The rearrangement links TRBV5-6 to TRBJ1-2; TRBD1 might be the D (6 bases). CDR1 and CDR2 from the germline V gene are SGHDT and YYEEEE. V was pared by 2 bases and J by 5 bases, with 16 bases between. The CDR3 consists of 15 residues. The CDR3: CASSLVQGGGYGYTF. CDR3 in DNA: TGTGCCAGCAGCTTAGTACAGGGAGGGGGGTATGGCTACACCTTC.

The J gene is TRBJ1-1, the V gene TRBV12-3 or TRBV12-4; maybe TRBD1 (5 bases). The CDR3 covers 12 residues. With 7 bases removed from V and 7 bases from J, the gap between germline ends came to 13 bases. CDR3 loop: CASNWGGSEAFF. The DNA for the CDR3 is TGTGCCAGCAATTGGGGGGGAAGTGAAGCTTTCTTT.

V usage is TRBV12-5 and J usage is TRBJ2-1; the match to TRBD2 covers 11 bases. This CDR3 contains 15 residues. CDR1 and CDR2 from the germline V gene are LGHNT and FRNRAP. The V segment lost 3 bases and the J segment 9 bases; nucleotides outside the gene matches: 7. The CDR3 DNA follows: TGTGCTAGTGGTTTAACTAGCGGGGGTCGCGGTGAGCAGTTCTTC. This translates into CASGLTSGGRGEQFF.

Only one count was recorded for this clone. This sequence joins TRBV7-2 and TRBJ1-6; 7 bases fit TRBD1. Germline CDR1 reads SGHTA; CDR2 reads FQGNSA. J lost 3 bases, V lost 5 bases, and 4 bases had no gene match. The CDR3 has 15 residues. CDR3: CASSPDRVYNSPLHF. As DNA, the CDR3 is TGTGCCAGCAGCCCCGACAGGGTCTATAATTCACCCCTCCACTTT. The full variable domain, its missing parts supplied by reference TRBV7-2 and TRBJ1-6, is GAGVSQSPSNKVTEKGKDVELRCDPISGHTALYWYRQSLGQGLEFLIYFQGNSAPDKSGLPSDRFSAERTGGSVSTLTIQRTQQEDSAVYLCASSPDRVYNSPLHFGNGTRLTVT.

This rearrangement joins TRBV11-2 to TRBJ2-7; D not certain. The CDR3 is 13 amino acids. Germline V lookup: CDR1 SGHAT, CDR2 FQNNGV. The ends were cut back, 1 base at V and 6 bases at J, with 10 bases in the middle. The CDR3 is CASSLAVEIEQYF. CDR3 in DNA: TGTGCCAGCAGCTTAGCCGTCGAGATCGAGCAGTACTTC.

The chain is built from TRBV4-2 and TRBJ2-5, with 9 bases lining up with TRBD2. Trimming at V came to 0 bases and at J to 2 bases, leaving 4 bases not matched to a gene. The germline V gene has CDR1 LGHNA and CDR2 YNFKEQ. The CDR3 runs 16 residues. The CDR3 nucleotides are TGTGCCAGCAGCCAAGATGCTAGCGGGACTCAAGAGACCCAGTACTTC. As protein: CASSQDASGTQETQYF.